This entry features one T cell receptor (beta chain) sequence. The antigen is undetermined. TCRdb's copy holds only in-frame clones and misses some; the assay was immunoSEQ multiplex PCR. The data contain approximately 90,000 clones, about 87% of them singletons. This CDR3 has 13 residues. The V end lost 0 bases, the J end lost 6 bases, and 7 bases lay between the germline ends. Per the germline V gene, CDR1 is LNHNV and CDR2 is YYDKDF (reference sequence). The sample is drawn from a study of graft-versus-host responses after intestinal transplantation. The V and J genes are TRBV15 and TRBJ2-3; TRBD1 is a possible D gene (5 bases). This TCR came from a human donor who was the organ donor for an intestinal transplant. Here the sequenced sample was unstimulated CD4+ T cells sorted from spleen or lymph node cells, taken before transplant. DNA of the CDR3: TGTGCCACCAGCAGAGACACAGGCGATACGCAGTATTTT. Encoded protein: CATSRDTGDTQYF.